The 2 T cell receptor beta chains presented below share a single source sample, sequenced in a study of blood T cell repertoires in COVID-19. The protocol was immunoSEQ multiplex PCR, while the TCRdb copy is restricted to in-frame clones and leaves out a portion. The data hold approximately 260,000 clones, with approximately 90% observed a single time. Source material: PBMCs or T cells enriched from blood (not recorded which). These receptors were taken from a woman aged 35 to 49 with acute COVID-19.

This rearrangement joins TRBV19 to TRBJ2-5; 8 bases match TRBD1. With V trimmed by 3 bases and J by 5 bases, 8 bases remained unmatched. The CDR3 has 15 residues. Germline V gives CDR1 LNHDA, CDR2 SQIVND (reference sequence). This CDR3 reads CASSIQGARTETQYF. In DNA, the CDR3 is TGTGCCAGTAGTATCCAGGGGGCAAGGACTGAGACCCAGTACTTC. Supplemented by reference TRBV19 and TRBJ2-5, the full variable domain reads DGGITQSPKYLFRKEGQNVTLSCEQNLNHDAMYWYRQDPGQGLRLIYYSQIVNDFQKGDIAEGYSVSREKKESFPLTVTSAQKNPTAFYLCASSIQGARTETQYFGPGTRLLVL.

The chain links TRBV15 to TRBJ2-1; TRBD2 might be the D (7 bases). From germline, CDR1 is LNHNV and CDR2 YYDKDF (reference sequence). This CDR3 is built from 15 residues. V lost 3 bases and J 7 bases, leaving 16 bases between the germline ends. In DNA, the CDR3 is TGTGCCACCAGCAGGGGGGGGACAAGGGCTAATGAGCAGTTCTTC. Translated, it gives CATSRGGTRANEQFF. Based on the CDR3 plus reference TRBV15 and TRBJ2-1, the full variable domain is DAMVIQNPRYQVTQFGKPVTLSCSQTLNHNVMYWYQQKSSQAPKLLFHYYDKDFNNEADTPDNFQSRRPNTSFCFLDIRSPGLGDTAMYLCATSRGGTRANEQFFGPGTRLTVL.